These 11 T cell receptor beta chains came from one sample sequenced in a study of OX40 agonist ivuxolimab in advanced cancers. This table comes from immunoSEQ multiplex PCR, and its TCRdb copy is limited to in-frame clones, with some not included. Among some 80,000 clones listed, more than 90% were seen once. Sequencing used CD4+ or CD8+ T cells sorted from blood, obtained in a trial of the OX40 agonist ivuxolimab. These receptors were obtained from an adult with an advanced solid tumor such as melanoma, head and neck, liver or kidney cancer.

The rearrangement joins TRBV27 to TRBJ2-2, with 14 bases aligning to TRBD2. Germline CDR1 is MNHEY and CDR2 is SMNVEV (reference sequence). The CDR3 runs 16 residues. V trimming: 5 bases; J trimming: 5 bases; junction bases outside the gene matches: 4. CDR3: CASSGGLAGVTGELFF. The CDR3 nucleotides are TGTGCCAGCAGTGGGGGACTAGCGGGAGTTACCGGGGAGCTGTTTTTT.

CDR3 bases: TGTGCCAGTAGTACCTCTATGAACACTGAAGCTTTCTTT. Translated, it gives CASSTSMNTEAFF. The chain uses TRBV19 and TRBJ1-1, with D hard to call. The CDR3 extends over 13 amino acids. V was clipped by 4 bases and J by 0 bases, with 6 bases between them. Germline V gives CDR1 LNHDA, CDR2 SQIVND (reference sequence).

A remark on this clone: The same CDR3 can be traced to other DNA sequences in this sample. The CDR3 loop is CASSFRGGYGYTF. In nucleotides, the CDR3 is TGTGCCAGCAGTTTCAGGGGGGGATATGGCTACACCTTC. This rearrangement joins TRBV28 to TRBJ1-2; 7 bases match TRBD1. Germline CDR1 MDHEN, CDR2 SYDVKM. The V gene end was trimmed by 3 bases and the J gene end by 5 bases; junction bases not matched to a gene: 3. The length of the CDR3 is 13 residues.

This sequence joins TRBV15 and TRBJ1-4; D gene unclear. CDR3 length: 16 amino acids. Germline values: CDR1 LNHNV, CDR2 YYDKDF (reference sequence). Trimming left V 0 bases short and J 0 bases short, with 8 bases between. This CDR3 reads CATSRDMPPTNEKLFF. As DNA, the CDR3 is TGTGCCACCAGCAGAGATATGCCCCCAACTAATGAAAAACTGTTTTTT.

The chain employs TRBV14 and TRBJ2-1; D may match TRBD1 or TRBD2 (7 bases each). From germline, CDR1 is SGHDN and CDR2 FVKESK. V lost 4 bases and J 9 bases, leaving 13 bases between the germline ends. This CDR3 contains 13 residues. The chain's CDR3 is CASSLQGGSEQFF. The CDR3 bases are TGTGCCAGCAGCCTTCAGGGGGGGAGTGAGCAGTTCTTC.

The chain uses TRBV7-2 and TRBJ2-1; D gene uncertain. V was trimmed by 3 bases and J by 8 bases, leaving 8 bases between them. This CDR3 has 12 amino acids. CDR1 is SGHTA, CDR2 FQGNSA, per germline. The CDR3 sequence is CASSFYGDEQFF. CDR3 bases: TGTGCCAGCAGCTTCTATGGTGATGAGCAGTTCTTC.

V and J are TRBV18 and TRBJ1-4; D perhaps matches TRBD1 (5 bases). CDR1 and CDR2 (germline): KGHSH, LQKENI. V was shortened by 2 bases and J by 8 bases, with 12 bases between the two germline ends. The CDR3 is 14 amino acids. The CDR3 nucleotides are TGTGCCAGCTCACCATTAGGGGATTCGGAAAAACTGTTTTTT. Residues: CASSPLGDSEKLFF.

This chain's CDR3 is CATSSRRLETQYF. The CDR3 bases are TGTGCCACCAGCAGTCGGAGGTTGGAGACCCAGTACTTC. The V call is TRBV15, the J call TRBJ2-5, with D possibly being TRBD2 (5 bases). V shed 3 bases and J shed 5 bases, with 10 bases lying between them. This CDR3 is 13 amino acids long. The germline gives CDR1 LNHNV, CDR2 YYDKDF (reference sequence).

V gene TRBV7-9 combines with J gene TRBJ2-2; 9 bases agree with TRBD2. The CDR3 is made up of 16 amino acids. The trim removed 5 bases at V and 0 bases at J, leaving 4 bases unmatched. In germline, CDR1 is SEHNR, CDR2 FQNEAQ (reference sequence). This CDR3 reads CASSKVAGANTGELFF. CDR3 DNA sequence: TGTGCCAGCAGCAAGGTAGCGGGAGCGAACACCGGGGAGCTGTTTTTT.

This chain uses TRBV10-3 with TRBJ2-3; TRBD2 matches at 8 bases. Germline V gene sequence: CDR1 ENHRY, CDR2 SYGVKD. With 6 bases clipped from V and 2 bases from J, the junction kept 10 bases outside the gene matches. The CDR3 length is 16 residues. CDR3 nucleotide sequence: TGTGCCATCAGCCTTGGGGGTAGCGGGATCACAGATACGCAGTATTTT. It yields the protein CAISLGGSGITDTQYF.

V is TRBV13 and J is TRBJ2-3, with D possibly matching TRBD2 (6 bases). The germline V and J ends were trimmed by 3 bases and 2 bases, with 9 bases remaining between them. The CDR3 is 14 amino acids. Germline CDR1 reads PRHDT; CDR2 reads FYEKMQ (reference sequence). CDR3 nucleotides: TGTGCCAGCAGCTTGCGGGAAACCACAGATACGCAGTATTTT. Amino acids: CASSLRETTDTQYF. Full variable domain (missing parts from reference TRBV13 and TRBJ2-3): AAGVIQSPRHLIKEKRETATLKCYPIPRHDTVYWYQQGPGQDPQFLISFYEKMQSDKGSIPDRFSAQQFSDYHSELNMSSLELGDSALYFCASSLRETTDTQYFGPGTRLTVL.